Listed below are T cell receptor beta chains from one sample, sequenced in a study of CD8 T cells in ankylosing spondylitis. TCRdb reprocessed the 5' RACE reads with MiXCR, giving one entry per CDR3 protein. The profile shows around 390,000 distinct CDR3 sequences, 20% to 25% of them singletons. Material for sequencing was blood, either unsorted or a sorted T cell fraction (not recorded which). Source of these receptors: a male donor with ankylosing spondylitis. Both conserved end residues are part of each CDR3. A D gene is named only where the DNA matches it firmly. For some rows the clone size is stated as once, few or many, or as a class when expanded; others skip it.

TRBV7-9	-	-	TRBJ1-6	TGTGCCAGCAGCCGCCCCCCCAGGTCACCCCTCCACTTT	CASSRPPRSPLHF
TRBV20-1	-	TRBD1	TRBJ1-5	TGCAGTGCTCAGATGGACAGGGGTCAGCCCCAGCATTTT	CSAQMDRGQPQHF
TRBV5-1	-	-	TRBJ1-1	TGCGCCAGCACCCCCGACAGCGGCCTGTTCACTGAAGCTTTCTTT	CASTPDSGLFTEAFF
TRBV21-1	-	-	TRBJ2-1	TGTGCCAGCAGCAAAAGGGTGGGAACTAGTGAGGTGATTAATGAGCAGTTCTTC	CASSKRVGTSEVINEQFF
TRBV29-1	-	TRBD1	TRBJ2-2	TGCAGCGTTGTCGATTCCGGGACAGTCGTGTCCGGGGAGCTGTTTTTT	CSVVDSGTVVSGELFF
TRBV7-9	-	-	TRBJ2-1	TGTGCCAGCTCTAGGGACGTAAATGAGCAGTTCTTC	CASSRDVNEQFF
TRBV15	-	TRBD2	TRBJ2-3	TGTGCCACCAGCAGACCTACTAGCGGGAGGGCCGGGGTTGGAGATACGCAGTATTTT	CATSRPTSGRAGVGDTQYF
TRBV10-3	-	-	TRBJ2-5	TGTGCCATCAGTGAGTCTGGGGTCAAGGAGACCCAGTACTTC	CAISESGVKETQYF
TRBV29-1	few	-	TRBJ1-1	TGCAGCGTTGTCCGAGTCGCCCCCGGAGGAGCTTTCTTT	CSVVRVAPGGAFF
TRBV7-9	-	-	TRBJ2-7	TGTGCCAGCAGCTTATCCTTTGCGGGAATAATCGAGCAGTACTTC	CASSLSFAGIIEQYF
TRBV29-1	-	TRBD2	TRBJ2-1	TGCAGCGTTACGGGACTAGCGGGAGGGGGCTACAATGAGCAGTTCTTC	CSVTGLAGGGYNEQFF
TRBV19	-	TRBD1	TRBJ1-5	TGTGCCAGCAGGACAGGGACTAATCAGCCCCAGCATTTT	CASRTGTNQPQHF
TRBV11-1	-	-	TRBJ2-2	TGTGCCAGCAGCTTCCCGCCCGGGACTCAAAATCGGACCGGGGAGCTGTTTTTT	CASSFPPGTQNRTGELFF
TRBV4-1	-	-	TRBJ1-5	TGCGCCAGCAGCCAAGACGGACACGCTCAGCCCCAGCATTTT	CASSQDGHAQPQHF
TRBV25-1	-	TRBD2	TRBJ2-4	TGTGCCAGCAGTGACTGGGAGGGAGAAGCCAAAAACATTCAGTACTTC	CASSDWEGEAKNIQYF
TRBV20-1	-	-	TRBJ2-7	TGCAGTGCTGGAATCAGCGGGTTCTCCTACGAGCAGTACTTC	CSAGISGFSYEQYF
TRBV28	few	TRBD1	TRBJ1-6	TGTGCCAGCAGGGTTGGACAGGGTGGATCACCCCTCCACTTT	CASRVGQGGSPLHF